This TCR beta chain was profiled in a study of lymphopenia after photon versus proton radiotherapy. Sequencing used immunoSEQ multiplex PCR; TCRdb keeps in-frame clones, though not all of them. Of around 30,000 clones listed, more than 75% are singletons. As to this clone: Its antigen is not known.

Study-wide results and limits: Oligoclonal CD8+ Temra expansion after nadir drove photon patients' diversity drop. Only patients who died were analyzed for survival; proton advantage is unproven. A bigger post-nadir fall in TCR diversity correlated inversely with survival time in deceased patients. Relative stability marked proton patients; photon patients lost diversity and naive cells.

The CDR3 sequence is 13 residues long. In germline, CDR1 is GTSNPN, CDR2 SVGIG (reference sequence). J gave up 9 bases and V 3 bases, and 7 bases lay outside the gene matches. The V and J genes are TRBV30 and TRBJ2-1; 8 positions agree with TRBD1. The sequencing used peripheral blood, collected from a patient treated with proton-based radiotherapy. The clonotype comes from a woman in her sixties with cholangiocarcinoma. Some clones in this sample may be carry-over from other donors' samples. In DNA form, the CDR3 reads TGTGCCTGGAGCCCCAGGGGGCTTGGTGAGCAGTTCTTC. It specifies CAWSPRGLGEQFF.